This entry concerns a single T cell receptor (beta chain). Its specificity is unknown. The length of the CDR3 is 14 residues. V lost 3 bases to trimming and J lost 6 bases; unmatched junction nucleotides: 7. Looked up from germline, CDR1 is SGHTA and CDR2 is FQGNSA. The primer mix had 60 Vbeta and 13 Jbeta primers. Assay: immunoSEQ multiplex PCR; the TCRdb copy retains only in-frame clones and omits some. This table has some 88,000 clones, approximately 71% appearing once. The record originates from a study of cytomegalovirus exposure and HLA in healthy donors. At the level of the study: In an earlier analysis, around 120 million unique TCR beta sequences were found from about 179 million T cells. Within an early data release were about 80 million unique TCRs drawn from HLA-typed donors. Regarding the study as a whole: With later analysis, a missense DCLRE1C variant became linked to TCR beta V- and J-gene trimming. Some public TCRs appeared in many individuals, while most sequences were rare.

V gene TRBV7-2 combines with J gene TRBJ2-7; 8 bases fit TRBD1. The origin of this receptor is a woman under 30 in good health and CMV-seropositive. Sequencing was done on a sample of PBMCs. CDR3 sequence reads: CASSLNRGSGEQYF. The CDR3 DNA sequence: TGTGCCAGCAGCTTGAACAGGGGGTCTGGCGAGCAGTACTTC.